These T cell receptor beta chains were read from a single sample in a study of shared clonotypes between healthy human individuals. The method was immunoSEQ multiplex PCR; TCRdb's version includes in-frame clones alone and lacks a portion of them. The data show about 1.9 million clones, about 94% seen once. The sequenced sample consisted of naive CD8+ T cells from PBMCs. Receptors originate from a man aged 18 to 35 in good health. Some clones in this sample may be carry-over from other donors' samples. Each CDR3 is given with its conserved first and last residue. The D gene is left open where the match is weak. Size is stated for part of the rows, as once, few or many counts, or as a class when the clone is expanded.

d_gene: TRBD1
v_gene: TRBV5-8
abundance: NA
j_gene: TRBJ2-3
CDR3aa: CASSHGTEFTDTQYF
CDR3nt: TGTGCCAGCAGCCACGGGACAGAATTCACAGATACGCAGTATTTT

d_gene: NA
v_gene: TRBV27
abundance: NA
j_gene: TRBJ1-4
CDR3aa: CASKPFHLGLLNEKLFF
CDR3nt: TGTGCCAGCAAACCCTTCCATCTAGGCCTTCTTAATGAAAAACTGTTTTTT

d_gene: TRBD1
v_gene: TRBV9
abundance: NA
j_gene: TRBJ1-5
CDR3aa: CASSGPGTGTDQPQHF
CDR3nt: TGTGCCAGCAGCGGCCCCGGGACAGGGACGGATCAGCCCCAGCATTTT

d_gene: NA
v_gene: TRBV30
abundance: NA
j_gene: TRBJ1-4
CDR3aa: CAWSPRQDSTHSNEKLFF
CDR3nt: TGTGCCTGGAGTCCCAGGCAGGACAGCACCCATTCTAATGAAAAACTGTTTTTT

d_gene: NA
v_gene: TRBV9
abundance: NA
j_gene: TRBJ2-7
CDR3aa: CASSVGDGDYEQYF
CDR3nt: TGTGCCAGCAGCGTAGGGGACGGGGACTACGAGCAGTACTTC

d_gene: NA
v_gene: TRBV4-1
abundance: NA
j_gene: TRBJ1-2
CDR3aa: CASSSGVNYGYTF
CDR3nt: TGCGCCAGCAGCTCCGGGGTAAACTATGGCTACACCTTC

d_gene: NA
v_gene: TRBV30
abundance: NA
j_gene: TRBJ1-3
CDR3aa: CAWSVSPGPYSGNTIYF
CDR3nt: TGTGCCTGGAGTGTAAGTCCGGGGCCTTACTCTGGAAACACCATATATTTT

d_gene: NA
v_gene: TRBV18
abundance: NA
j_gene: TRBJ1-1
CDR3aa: CASSPREDGNTEAFF
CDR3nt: TGTGCCAGCTCACCACGGGAAGATGGGAACACTGAAGCTTTCTTT

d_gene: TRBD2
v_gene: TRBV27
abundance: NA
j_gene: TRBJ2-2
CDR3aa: CASSREAGTSVANTGELFF
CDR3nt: TGTGCCAGCAGCCGAGAGGCTGGGACTAGCGTTGCGAACACCGGGGAGCTGTTTTTT

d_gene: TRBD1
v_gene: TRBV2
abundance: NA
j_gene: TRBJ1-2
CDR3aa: CASRPGQGAGGYTF
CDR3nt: TGTGCCAGCAGGCCCGGACAGGGGGCGGGAGGCTACACCTTC

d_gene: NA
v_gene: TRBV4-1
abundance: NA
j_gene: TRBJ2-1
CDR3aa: CASSQDRAEKQFF
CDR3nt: TGCGCCAGCAGCCAAGATCGGGCGGAGAAGCAGTTCTTC

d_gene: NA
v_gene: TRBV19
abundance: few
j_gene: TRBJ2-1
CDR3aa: CASSIMADPIHEQFF
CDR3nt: TGTGCCAGTAGTATAATGGCCGACCCAATTCATGAGCAGTTCTTC

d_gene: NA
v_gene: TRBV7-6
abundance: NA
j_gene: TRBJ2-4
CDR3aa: CASSPTAGAKNIQYF
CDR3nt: TGTGCCAGCAGCCCAACGGCGGGTGCCAAAAACATTCAGTACTTC

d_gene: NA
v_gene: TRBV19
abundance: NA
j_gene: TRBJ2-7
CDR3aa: CASSIEGGGRAPYEQYF
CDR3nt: TGTGCCAGTAGTATAGAGGGAGGGGGCCGGGCCCCCTACGAGCAGTACTTC

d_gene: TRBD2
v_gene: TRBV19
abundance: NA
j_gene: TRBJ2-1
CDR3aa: CASSISGTWNEQFF
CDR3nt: TGTGCCAGTAGTATTAGCGGGACGTGGAATGAGCAGTTCTTC

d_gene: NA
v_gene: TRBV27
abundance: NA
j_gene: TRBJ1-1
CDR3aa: CASSLKDTIAEAFF
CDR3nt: TGTGCCAGCAGTTTAAAAGACACGATCGCTGAAGCTTTCTTT

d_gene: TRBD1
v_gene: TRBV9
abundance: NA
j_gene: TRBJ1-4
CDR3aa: CASSSRQGANEKLFF
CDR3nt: TGTGCCAGCAGCTCGCGACAGGGAGCTAATGAAAAACTGTTTTTT

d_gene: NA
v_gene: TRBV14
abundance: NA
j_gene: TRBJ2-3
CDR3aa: CASSHARTGTDTQYF
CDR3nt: TGTGCCAGCAGCCACGCCCGGACGGGCACAGATACGCAGTATTTT

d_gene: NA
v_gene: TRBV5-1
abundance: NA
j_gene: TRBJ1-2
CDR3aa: CASSLESRFGDVRGYTF
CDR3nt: TGCGCCAGCAGCTTGGAGTCTCGTTTTGGGGATGTGAGAGGCTACACCTTC

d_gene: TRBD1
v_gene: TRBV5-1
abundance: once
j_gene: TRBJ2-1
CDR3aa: CASSLQGSEQFF
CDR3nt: TGCGCCAGCAGCTTACAGGGGAGTGAGCAGTTCTTC

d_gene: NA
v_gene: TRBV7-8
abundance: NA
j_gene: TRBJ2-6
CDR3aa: CASSKNRVAGANVLTF
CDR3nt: TGTGCCAGCAGCAAAAACAGGGTTGCTGGGGCCAACGTCCTGACTTTC

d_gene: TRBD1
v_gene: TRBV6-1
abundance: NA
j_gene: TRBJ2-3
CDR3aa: CASSGRGHGTDTQYF
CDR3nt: TGTGCCAGCAGTGGCAGGGGGCACGGCACAGATACGCAGTATTTT

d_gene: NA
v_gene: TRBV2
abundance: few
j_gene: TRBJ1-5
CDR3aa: CASSLEGSNQPQHF
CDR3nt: TGTGCCAGCAGTCTCGAGGGGAGCAATCAGCCCCAGCATTTT

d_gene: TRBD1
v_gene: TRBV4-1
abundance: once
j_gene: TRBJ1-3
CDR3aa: CASSQDRGPGNTIYF
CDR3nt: TGCGCCAGCAGCCAAGACAGGGGGCCCGGAAACACCATATATTTT

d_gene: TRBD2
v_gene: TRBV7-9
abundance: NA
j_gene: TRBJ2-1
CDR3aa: CASSETGTRDRHEQFF
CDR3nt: TGTGCCAGCAGCGAAACCGGGACTAGGGATCGGCATGAGCAGTTCTTC

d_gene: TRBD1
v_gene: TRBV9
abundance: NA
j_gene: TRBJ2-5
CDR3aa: CASSPRTGQETQYF
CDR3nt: TGTGCCAGCAGCCCGAGGACAGGCCAAGAGACCCAGTACTTC

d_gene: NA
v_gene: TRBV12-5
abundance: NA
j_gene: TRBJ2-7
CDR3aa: CASGLTPRGSYEQYF
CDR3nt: TGTGCTAGTGGTTTAACCCCTAGAGGGTCCTACGAGCAGTACTTC

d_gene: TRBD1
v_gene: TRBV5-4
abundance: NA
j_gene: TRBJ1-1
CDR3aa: CASSGGQPFGNTEAFF
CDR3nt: TGTGCCAGCAGCGGGGGACAGCCATTTGGGAACACTGAAGCTTTCTTT

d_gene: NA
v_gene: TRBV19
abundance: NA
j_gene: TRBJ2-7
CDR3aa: CASSMTSYEQYF
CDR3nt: TGTGCCAGTAGTATGACCTCCTACGAGCAGTACTTC

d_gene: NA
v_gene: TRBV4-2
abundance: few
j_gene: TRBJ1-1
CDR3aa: CASSQSAGSTEAFF
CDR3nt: TGTGCCAGCAGCCAGTCAGCGGGGAGCACTGAAGCTTTCTTT

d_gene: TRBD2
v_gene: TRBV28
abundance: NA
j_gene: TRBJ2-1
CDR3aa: CASSPLSGTPGAEQFF
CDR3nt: TGTGCCAGCAGTCCTCTTAGCGGGACCCCTGGGGCTGAGCAGTTCTTC

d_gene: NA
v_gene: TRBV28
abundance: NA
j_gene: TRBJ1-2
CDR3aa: CASSLRTAYYGYTF
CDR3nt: TGTGCCAGCAGCCTACGGACGGCCTACTATGGCTACACCTTC

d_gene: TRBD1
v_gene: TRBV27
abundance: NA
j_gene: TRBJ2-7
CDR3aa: CASSLTPGQTYYEQYF
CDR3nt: TGTGCCAGCAGTTTAACCCCGGGACAGACATACTACGAGCAGTACTTC

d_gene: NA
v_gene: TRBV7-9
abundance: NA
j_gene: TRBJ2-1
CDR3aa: CASSQRGGHNEQFF
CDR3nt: TGTGCCAGCAGTCAAAGGGGGGGACACAATGAGCAGTTCTTC

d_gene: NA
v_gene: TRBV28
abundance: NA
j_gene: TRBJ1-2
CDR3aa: CASSLIQDYGYTF
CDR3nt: TGTGCCAGCAGTTTAATACAGGACTATGGCTACACCTTC